Listed below are T cell receptor beta chains from one sample, sequenced in a study of T cells after yellow fever vaccination. MiXCR was run by TCRdb on the 5' RACE reads, yielding one entry per CDR3 protein. Of 300,000 to 350,000 distinct CDR3 sequences in the sample, 3.5% to 5% were seen once. The sequencing here drew on PBMCs, taken 15 days after the yellow fever booster vaccination. These receptors all stem from a man between 18 and 35 years old who received the YFV17D yellow fever vaccine. Each CDR3 is given with its conserved first and last residue. Each record gives: CDR3 protein, CDR3 DNA, D gene, V gene, J gene, clone size. A D gene is named only where the DNA matches it firmly. Where a row states a size, it is once, few, many or the class of an expanded clone; other rows omit it.

CDR3aa: CASQGRLTNYGYTF
CDR3nt: TGTGCCAGCCAGGGACGGCTTACTAACTATGGCTACACCTTC
d_gene: -
v_gene: TRBV18
j_gene: TRBJ1-2
abundance: many

CDR3aa: CASSDQGGYGYTF
CDR3nt: TGCGCCAGCAGTGACCAAGGCGGCTATGGCTACACCTTC
d_gene: -
v_gene: TRBV10-2
j_gene: TRBJ1-2
abundance: few

CDR3aa: CSASFINYGYTF
CDR3nt: TGCAGTGCTAGTTTCATTAACTATGGCTACACCTTC
d_gene: -
v_gene: TRBV20-1
j_gene: TRBJ1-2
abundance: many

CDR3aa: CASRSTSGGNSPLHF
CDR3nt: TGTGCCAGCAGATCCACCTCGGGCGGAAATTCACCCCTCCACTTT
d_gene: -
v_gene: TRBV7-2
j_gene: TRBJ1-6
abundance: -

CDR3aa: CASSLPRTRSTDTQYF
CDR3nt: TGCGCCAGCAGCTTGCCACGGACTAGGAGCACAGATACGCAGTATTTT
d_gene: TRBD2
v_gene: TRBV5-1
j_gene: TRBJ2-3
abundance: -

CDR3aa: CASRSDRSSYNEQFF
CDR3nt: TGTGCCAGCAGGTCGGACCGCAGCTCCTACAATGAGCAGTTCTTC
d_gene: -
v_gene: TRBV5-5
j_gene: TRBJ2-1
abundance: many

CDR3aa: CASSPGGPGTEAFF
CDR3nt: TGTGCCAGCAGCCCAGGGGGTCCGGGCACTGAAGCTTTCTTT
d_gene: TRBD1
v_gene: TRBV7-6
j_gene: TRBJ1-1
abundance: many

CDR3aa: CASSGPGLAGSTDTQYF
CDR3nt: TGTGCCAGCAGTGGCCCGGGACTAGCGGGGAGCACAGATACGCAGTATTTT
d_gene: TRBD2
v_gene: TRBV28
j_gene: TRBJ2-3
abundance: many

CDR3aa: CASRTEGSTDTQYF
CDR3nt: TGCGCCAGTAGAACCGAGGGGAGCACAGATACGCAGTATTTT
d_gene: -
v_gene: TRBV5-1
j_gene: TRBJ2-3
abundance: many

CDR3aa: CASSRTFYSYNEQFF
CDR3nt: TGTGCCAGCAGCAGGACCTTTTACTCCTACAATGAGCAGTTCTTC
d_gene: -
v_gene: TRBV11-1
j_gene: TRBJ2-1
abundance: many

CDR3aa: CASSLERLGFDTQYF
CDR3nt: TGCGCCAGCAGCTTGGAGAGACTAGGCTTTGATACGCAGTATTTT
d_gene: -
v_gene: TRBV5-1
j_gene: TRBJ2-3
abundance: many

CDR3aa: CSARDPRAPNTGELFF
CDR3nt: TGCAGTGCTAGAGATCCCAGGGCCCCGAACACCGGGGAGCTGTTTTTT
d_gene: -
v_gene: TRBV20-1
j_gene: TRBJ2-2
abundance: many

CDR3aa: CSAWLRGDRNQPQHF
CDR3nt: TGCAGTGCTTGGCTTCGGGGGGACAGGAATCAGCCCCAGCATTTT
d_gene: TRBD1
v_gene: TRBV20-1
j_gene: TRBJ1-5
abundance: -

CDR3aa: CASSQGHQTEAFF
CDR3nt: TGTGCCAGCAGCCAGGGACATCAGACTGAAGCTTTCTTT
d_gene: -
v_gene: TRBV7-3
j_gene: TRBJ1-1
abundance: many

CDR3aa: CASSPFGGQETQYF
CDR3nt: TGTGCCAGCAGTCCCTTCGGCGGCCAAGAGACCCAGTACTTC
d_gene: -
v_gene: TRBV12-3/TRBV12-4
j_gene: TRBJ2-5
abundance: few

CDR3aa: CASSRDRRGEETQYF
CDR3nt: TGTGCCAGCAGCCGCGACAGAAGAGGAGAAGAGACCCAGTACTTC
d_gene: -
v_gene: TRBV6-5
j_gene: TRBJ2-5
abundance: few

CDR3aa: CASSAGTGDNEQFF
CDR3nt: TGTGCCAGCAGTGCCGGGACAGGGGACAATGAGCAGTTCTTC
d_gene: TRBD1
v_gene: TRBV6-1
j_gene: TRBJ2-1
abundance: many

CDR3aa: CASSPLSEQYF
CDR3nt: TGTGCCAGCAGCCCACTTAGCGAGCAGTACTTC
d_gene: -
v_gene: TRBV7-8
j_gene: TRBJ2-7
abundance: -

CDR3aa: CASKRGWSHEQYF
CDR3nt: TGTGCCAGCAAGAGGGGATGGAGCCACGAGCAGTACTTC
d_gene: -
v_gene: TRBV14
j_gene: TRBJ2-7
abundance: few

CDR3aa: CATKQASGNEQFF
CDR3nt: TGTGCCACAAAGCAAGCTAGCGGGAATGAGCAGTTCTTC
d_gene: TRBD2
v_gene: TRBV10-3
j_gene: TRBJ2-1
abundance: many

CDR3aa: CATSRGTGGATDTQYF
CDR3nt: TGTGCCACCAGTCGGGGGACAGGGGGCGCAACAGATACGCAGTATTTT
d_gene: TRBD1
v_gene: TRBV24-1
j_gene: TRBJ2-3
abundance: many

CDR3aa: CASSSGDRGAGELFF
CDR3nt: TGTGCCAGCAGTTCTGGGGACAGGGGCGCCGGGGAGCTGTTTTTT
d_gene: TRBD1
v_gene: TRBV5-8
j_gene: TRBJ2-2
abundance: many

CDR3aa: CASSSRADNTGELFF
CDR3nt: TGCGCCAGCAGCTCAAGGGCGGATAACACCGGGGAGCTGTTTTTT
d_gene: -
v_gene: TRBV5-1
j_gene: TRBJ2-2
abundance: few

CDR3aa: CASSLESDQPQHF
CDR3nt: TGTGCCAGCAGTTTAGAATCCGATCAGCCCCAGCATTTT
d_gene: -
v_gene: TRBV12-3/TRBV12-4
j_gene: TRBJ1-5
abundance: -

CDR3aa: CASSSDPTSGGAGGDIQYF
CDR3nt: TGTGCCAGCAGTTCCGACCCGACTAGCGGGGGGGCCGGTGGGGACATTCAGTACTTC
d_gene: TRBD2
v_gene: TRBV12-3/TRBV12-4
j_gene: TRBJ2-4
abundance: few

CDR3aa: CSVRLAGGLETQYF
CDR3nt: TGCAGCGTTCGGCTAGCGGGGGGGCTGGAGACCCAGTACTTC
d_gene: TRBD2
v_gene: TRBV29-1
j_gene: TRBJ2-5
abundance: -

CDR3aa: CASSPTRGAQYF
CDR3nt: TGTGCCAGCAGTCCAACTAGGGGTGCGCAGTATTTT
d_gene: -
v_gene: TRBV6-4
j_gene: TRBJ2-3
abundance: few

CDR3aa: CATSRGWTDNTGELFF
CDR3nt: TGTGCCACCAGCAGAGGTTGGACAGATAACACCGGGGAGCTGTTTTTT
d_gene: -
v_gene: TRBV15
j_gene: TRBJ2-2
abundance: -

CDR3aa: CASRDGTSGLNEQFF
CDR3nt: TGCGCCAGCAGGGACGGGACTAGCGGCCTCAATGAGCAGTTCTTC
d_gene: TRBD2
v_gene: TRBV5-1
j_gene: TRBJ2-1
abundance: many

CDR3aa: CASSWGDSYEQYF
CDR3nt: TGTGCCAGCAGCTGGGGGGACAGCTACGAGCAGTACTTC
d_gene: -
v_gene: TRBV7-9
j_gene: TRBJ2-7
abundance: -

CDR3aa: CASRIGNSPLHF
CDR3nt: TGTGCCAGCAGAATAGGGAATTCACCCCTCCACTTT
d_gene: -
v_gene: TRBV4-2
j_gene: TRBJ1-6
abundance: many

CDR3aa: CASSSGAAEAFF
CDR3nt: TGTGCCAGCAGTTCAGGGGCCGCTGAAGCTTTCTTT
d_gene: -
v_gene: TRBV12-3/TRBV12-4
j_gene: TRBJ1-1
abundance: -

CDR3aa: CASSLGLAGGGQYF
CDR3nt: TGCGCCAGCAGCCTTGGACTAGCGGGGGGCGGCCAGTACTTC
d_gene: TRBD2
v_gene: TRBV4-1
j_gene: TRBJ2-5
abundance: -

CDR3aa: CAIRPGDDNTIYF
CDR3nt: TGTGCCATCAGACCAGGGGACGACAACACCATATATTTT
d_gene: -
v_gene: TRBV10-3
j_gene: TRBJ1-3
abundance: many

CDR3aa: CASSLRSVETQYF
CDR3nt: TGTGCCAGCAGTTTACGAAGTGTAGAGACCCAGTACTTC
d_gene: -
v_gene: TRBV12-3/TRBV12-4
j_gene: TRBJ2-5
abundance: many

CDR3aa: CSAKPGINTGELFF
CDR3nt: TGCAGTGCTAAACCGGGGATTAACACCGGGGAGCTGTTTTTT
d_gene: -
v_gene: TRBV20-1
j_gene: TRBJ2-2
abundance: few

CDR3aa: CASTERDRESPLHF
CDR3nt: TGTGCCAGCACTGAACGGGACAGAGAGTCACCCCTCCACTTT
d_gene: TRBD1
v_gene: TRBV25-1
j_gene: TRBJ1-6
abundance: few

CDR3aa: CASSPTGTGSYNSPLHF
CDR3nt: TGTGCCAGCAGCCCGACGGGGACGGGAAGCTATAATTCACCCCTCCACTTT
d_gene: -
v_gene: TRBV7-8
j_gene: TRBJ1-6
abundance: few

CDR3aa: CSAPRGPGLQETQYF
CDR3nt: TGCAGTGCTCCGCGGGGACCGGGACTACAAGAGACCCAGTACTTC
d_gene: TRBD2
v_gene: TRBV20-1
j_gene: TRBJ2-5
abundance: many

CDR3aa: CASSLVEGYGYTF
CDR3nt: TGTGCCAGCAGCCTTGTAGAAGGGTATGGCTACACCTTC
d_gene: -
v_gene: TRBV5-5
j_gene: TRBJ1-2
abundance: many

CDR3aa: CASSLALRGNNYGYTF
CDR3nt: TGTGCCAGCAGCTTAGCCCTCCGGGGTAATAACTATGGCTACACCTTC
d_gene: -
v_gene: TRBV7-2
j_gene: TRBJ1-2
abundance: -

CDR3aa: CASSQDPGNLNTEAFF
CDR3nt: TGTGCCAGCAGCCAAGATCCAGGAAACCTGAACACTGAAGCTTTCTTT
d_gene: -
v_gene: TRBV4-2
j_gene: TRBJ1-1
abundance: many

CDR3aa: CASSLDRDRNEQFF
CDR3nt: TGTGCCAGCAGCTTGGACAGGGACCGCAATGAGCAGTTCTTC
d_gene: TRBD1
v_gene: TRBV7-2
j_gene: TRBJ2-1
abundance: many

CDR3aa: CSVRPGQGPEKLFF
CDR3nt: TGCAGCGTGCGACCGGGACAGGGGCCTGAAAAACTGTTTTTT
d_gene: TRBD1
v_gene: TRBV29-1
j_gene: TRBJ1-4
abundance: many

CDR3aa: CASSQLSGDQETQYF
CDR3nt: TGTGCCAGCAGCCAACTTAGCGGGGACCAAGAGACCCAGTACTTC
d_gene: TRBD2
v_gene: TRBV4-2
j_gene: TRBJ2-5
abundance: -

CDR3aa: CASSPRLALIGGELFF
CDR3nt: TGTGCCAGCAGCCCAAGACTAGCGCTCATTGGCGGGGAGCTGTTTTTT
d_gene: TRBD2
v_gene: TRBV7-2
j_gene: TRBJ2-2
abundance: many

CDR3aa: CASSYGTGGKIWTDTQYF
CDR3nt: TGTGCCAGCAGTTACGGGACAGGGGGCAAGATTTGGACAGATACGCAGTATTTT
d_gene: TRBD1
v_gene: TRBV6-5
j_gene: TRBJ2-3
abundance: many

CDR3aa: CASSLSSWSTDTQYF
CDR3nt: TGTGCCAGCAGCTTAAGTAGTTGGAGCACAGATACGCAGTATTTT
d_gene: -
v_gene: TRBV7-3
j_gene: TRBJ2-3
abundance: many

CDR3aa: CASSAGRTNGYTF
CDR3nt: TGCGCCAGCAGCGCGGGTCGGACGAATGGCTACACCTTC
d_gene: -
v_gene: TRBV5-1
j_gene: TRBJ1-2
abundance: -

CDR3aa: CASSSRLAGGPVNEQFF
CDR3nt: TGCGCCAGCAGCTCTAGACTAGCGGGGGGGCCCGTCAATGAGCAGTTCTTC
d_gene: TRBD2
v_gene: TRBV5-1
j_gene: TRBJ2-1
abundance: -

CDR3aa: CASSQGDGAFF
CDR3nt: TGTGCCAGCAGCCAGGGAGACGGTGCTTTCTTT
d_gene: -
v_gene: TRBV3-1
j_gene: TRBJ1-1
abundance: few

CDR3aa: CSARARIHNEQFF
CDR3nt: TGCAGTGCTAGAGCCCGGATACACAATGAGCAGTTCTTC
d_gene: -
v_gene: TRBV20-1
j_gene: TRBJ2-1
abundance: many

CDR3aa: CASSLGTWDNQPQHF
CDR3nt: TGTGCCAGCAGTTTAGGTACCTGGGACAATCAGCCCCAGCATTTT
d_gene: -
v_gene: TRBV12-3/TRBV12-4
j_gene: TRBJ1-5
abundance: many

CDR3aa: CASSRDSLMAQHF
CDR3nt: TGTGCCAGCAGTCGGGACAGTCTCATGGCCCAGCATTTT
d_gene: TRBD1
v_gene: TRBV12-3/TRBV12-4
j_gene: TRBJ1-5
abundance: many

CDR3aa: CASSQWAADTEAFF
CDR3nt: TGTGCCAGCAGCCAGTGGGCGGCGGACACTGAAGCTTTCTTT
d_gene: -
v_gene: TRBV7-9
j_gene: TRBJ1-1
abundance: -

CDR3aa: CAGCDTGSNSPLHF
CDR3nt: TGTGCCGGCTGCGATACGGGGAGTAATTCACCCCTCCACTTT
d_gene: -
v_gene: TRBV28
j_gene: TRBJ1-6
abundance: few

CDR3aa: CASSLVWRGLNEQFF
CDR3nt: TGTGCCAGCAGCTTAGTCTGGAGGGGATTGAATGAGCAGTTCTTC
d_gene: -
v_gene: TRBV11-2
j_gene: TRBJ2-1
abundance: few